Each of the 27 T cell receptor beta chains below was sequenced from the same sample in a study of T cells in Graves' hyperthyroidism and ophthalmopathy. RNA transcripts were the template for amplifying TCR beta CDR3 regions. TCR CDR3 underwent first-round RT-PCR with the HTBI primer set. TCRdb re-derived calls from the multiplex PCR reads in MiXCR, one entry per CDR3 protein. The sample records around 350,000 distinct CDR3 sequences, roughly 15% being singletons. The sequenced material came from blood. Receptors originate from a woman younger than 45 with Graves' ophthalmopathy.

The chain is built from TRBV3-1 and TRBJ2-7; 13 bases are a match to TRBD2. Germline V gene sequence: CDR1 LGHDT, CDR2 YNNKEL (reference sequence). The CDR3 is 15 amino acids. V gave up 4 bases and J gave up 2 bases; unmatched junction bases: 2. The CDR3 loop is CASSRGTSGTYEQYF. CDR3 nucleotides: TGTGCCAGCAGCCGAGGGACTAGCGGGACCTACGAGCAGTACTTC.

Note on this clonotype: A much more abundant neighbour one base away suggests this may be a read error. In DNA, the CDR3 is TGTGCCAGCAGCCCTAGGCAACAGGGGTACTACGAGCAGTACTTC. This codes for CASSPRQQGYYEQYF. V is TRBV9 and J is TRBJ2-7; 7 bases agree with TRBD1. V dropped 4 bases and J dropped 3; count of bases not matched to a gene: 10. CDR3 length: 15 residues. CDR1 SGDLS and CDR2 YYNGEE come from the germline V gene.

The rearrangement uses TRBV19 and TRBJ1-1, with D possibly matching TRBD1 (5 bases). V was cut by 5 bases and J by 4 bases, with 8 bases left in between. CDR1 is LNHDA, CDR2 SQIVND, per germline (reference sequence). The CDR3 consists of 12 residues. For the CDR3, the DNA is TGTGCCAGTAGTCGGGGGTTCACTGAAGCTTTCTTT. Amino acids: CASSRGFTEAFF.

This clonotype occurred many times. This sequence joins TRBV6-1 and TRBJ2-7; 8 positions agree with TRBD2. The CDR3 loop spans 16 amino acids. Germline lookup yields CDR1 MNHNS and CDR2 SASEGT. J lost 1 base, V lost 6 bases, and 11 bases had no gene match. CDR3 bases: TGTGCCAGCAGGTTGGACATTAGCGGGATTTCCTACGAGCAGTACTTC. Its translation is CASRLDISGISYEQYF.

This clonotype was seen many times. V usage is TRBV28 and J usage is TRBJ1-5; D is undetermined. This CDR3 is built from 15 residues. Deletions cut 2 bases from V and 3 bases from J, with 11 bases between. Germline CDR1 MDHEN, CDR2 SYDVKM. DNA for the CDR3: TGTGCCAGCAGTTTAAATTCAGACTACAATCAGCCCCAGCATTTT. Protein sequence: CASSLNSDYNQPQHF.

This clonotype was observed many times. V and J are TRBV6-5 and TRBJ1-6; D unclear. Trimming took off 7 bases at V and 7 bases at J, with 17 bases between the two ends. From germline, CDR1 is MNHEY and CDR2 SVGAGI. CDR3 length: 15 residues. CDR3 nucleotide sequence: TGTGCCAGCACCGCAGGCCGAGTAACCAATTCACCCCTCCACTTT. Translated, it gives CASTAGRVTNSPLHF.

This clonotype was picked up many times. The chain recombines TRBV3-1 with TRBJ2-1, with 12 nucleotides matching TRBD2. J gave up 8 bases and V 7 bases, and 9 bases lay outside the gene matches. Germline CDR1 reads LGHDT; CDR2 reads YNNKEL (reference sequence). The CDR3 runs 15 residues. Here the CDR3 DNA reads TGTGCCAGCACCTCCGGGACTAGCGGGTGGTATGAGCAGTTCTTC. Amino acids: CASTSGTSGWYEQFF.

This clonotype showed up many times. The chain is built from TRBV5-1 and TRBJ1-5; D gene unclear. The V gene lost 1 base and the J gene lost 4 bases, with 6 bases spanning the gap. CDR3 size: 13 residues. Per germline, CDR1 SGHRS and CDR2 YFSETQ. The CDR3 is CASSLTWNQPQHF. The CDR3 DNA reads as TGCGCCAGCAGCTTGACGTGGAATCAGCCCCAGCATTTT.

This clonotype has at least ten counts. V is TRBV3-1 and J is TRBJ1-2; D unresolved. This CDR3 is 14 amino acids long. Germline V gene lookup returns CDR1 LGHDT and CDR2 YNNKEL (reference sequence). Trimming shortened V by 5 bases and J by 4 bases, and 14 bases separated the two germline ends. CDR3 bases: TGTGCCAGCAGCTTACGATCGGGATCCTATGGCTACACCTTC. Its translation is CASSLRSGSYGYTF. Combining the CDR3 with reference TRBV3-1 and TRBJ1-2 gives the whole variable domain DTAVSQTPKYLVTQMGNDKSIKCEQNLGHDTMYWYKQDSKKFLKIMFSYNNKELIINETVPNRFSPKSPDKAHLNLHINSLELGDSAVYFCASSLRSGSYGYTFGSGTRLTVV.

This clonotype appeared many times. The V and J genes are TRBV3-1 and TRBJ2-1; 11 nucleotides line up with TRBD2. V shed 2 bases and J 7 bases; nucleotides not matched to a gene: 4. The germline CDR1 and CDR2 sequences are LGHDT and YNNKEL (reference sequence). This CDR3 contains 15 residues. CDR3 protein: CASSQYSGGGNEQFF. The CDR3 DNA is TGTGCCAGCAGCCAATATAGCGGGGGGGGGAATGAGCAGTTCTTC.

This clonotype was observed at least ten times. The chain is built from TRBV24-1 and TRBJ2-3, with 8 positions matching TRBD2. The CDR3 is made up of 17 amino acids. Germline values: CDR1 KGHDR, CDR2 SFDVKD. V shed 7 bases, J shed 2 bases, and the junction held 13 bases outside the gene matches. CDR3 loop: CATREGRAGATTDTQYF. The CDR3 DNA is TGTGCCACCAGGGAAGGTCGAGCGGGGGCCACCACAGATACGCAGTATTTT.

The chain couples TRBV4-2 to TRBJ1-6; TRBD1 agrees at 9 bases. The length of the CDR3 is 15 residues. V shed 0 bases, J shed 8 bases, and the junction held 2 bases outside the gene matches. Per germline, CDR1 LGHNA and CDR2 YNFKEQ. This CDR3 is CASSQERDRDSPLHF. The CDR3 DNA sequence: TGTGCCAGCAGCCAAGAACGGGACAGGGATTCACCCCTCCACTTT.

This clonotype has more than one count but fewer than ten. The V call is TRBV12-3 or TRBV12-4, the J call TRBJ2-5; 7 bases are a match to TRBD2. The trim removed 3 bases at V and 5 bases at J, leaving 9 bases unmatched. The CDR3 has 15 amino acids. CDR3 protein: CASSLLADAMETQYF. The CDR3 region has the DNA TGTGCCAGCAGTTTGCTAGCGGACGCGATGGAGACCCAGTACTTC.

There are a few counts of this clonotype. CDR3 sequence reads: CASSSADANTGELFF. The CDR3 DNA follows: TGTGCCAGCAGTTCCGCGGACGCGAACACCGGGGAGCTGTTTTTT. The chain links TRBV6-1 to TRBJ2-2, with unresolved D. The CDR3 length is 15 residues. The V end lost 5 bases, the J end lost 0 bases, and 10 bases lay between the germline ends. Germline lookup yields CDR1 MNHNS and CDR2 SASEGT.

The V call is TRBV5-8, the J call TRBJ1-4, with D hard to call. This CDR3 spans 15 amino acids. The germline V gene has CDR1 SGHTS and CDR2 YDEGEE. Trimming removed 4 bases at V and 4 bases at J, with 14 bases between. CDR3: CASSITHVGNEKLFF. The CDR3 DNA follows: TGTGCCAGCAGCATAACACATGTTGGTAATGAAAAACTGTTTTTT.

This chain joins TRBV6-5 and TRBJ1-1, with D perhaps matching TRBD1 (5 bases). Germline V gene sequence: CDR1 MNHEY, CDR2 SVGAGI. The CDR3 contains 15 residues. The V end lost 8 bases, the J end lost 4 bases, and 20 bases lay between the germline ends. The CDR3 sequence is CASPGGGPQGTEAFF. The CDR3 region has the DNA TGTGCCAGCCCGGGGGGGGGACCCCAAGGCACTGAAGCTTTCTTT.

This clonotype showed up many times. The gene calls are TRBV4-2 and TRBJ1-1, with a weak D call TRBD1 (6 bases). The ends were cut back, 1 base at V and 3 bases at J, with 15 bases in the middle. CDR3 size: 16 residues. Looked up from germline, CDR1 is LGHNA and CDR2 is YNFKEQ. CDR3 loop: CASSQVGGSMHTEAFF. The CDR3 DNA reads as TGTGCCAGCAGCCAAGTAGGGGGGTCGATGCACACTGAAGCTTTCTTT.

As concerns this clonotype: Given a much more abundant clone one base away, this may be a read error. The CDR3 ends on some other residue instead of the conserved phenylalanine or tryptophan, so this is likely a read error. V usage is TRBV4-1 and J usage is TRBJ1-4, with D hard to call. Per germline, CDR1 MGHRA and CDR2 YSYEKL. V gave up 0 bases and J gave up 2 bases, with 4 bases separating them. This CDR3 is built from 14 residues. CDR3 region: CASSQEGTNEKLFS. In DNA, the CDR3 is TGCGCCAGCAGCCAAGAGGGTACTAATGAAAAACTGTTTTCT.

This clonotype was seen a handful of times. This chain joins TRBV5-1 and TRBJ2-5; D unclear. Trimming pared 0 bases from V and 1 base from J, leaving 7 bases between. Germline V gene data show CDR1 as SGHRS and CDR2 as YFSETQ. The CDR3 covers 14 residues. The CDR3 DNA follows: TGCGCCAGCAGCTTGGTGGTAGCCCAAGAGACCCAGTACTTC. It yields the protein CASSLVVAQETQYF.

This clonotype was seen a handful of times. This may be a read error: a much more frequent sequence differs by one nucleotide. This chain joins TRBV3-1 and TRBJ1-4; D unclear. This CDR3 is 11 amino acids long. V lost 4 bases, J lost 12 bases, and 9 bases lay in between. The germline CDR1 and CDR2 sequences are LGHDT and YNNKEL (reference sequence). The CDR3: CASSPEGELFF. CDR3 in DNA: TGTGCCAGCAGCCCCGAGGGAGAACTGTTTTTT.

There are many counts of this clonotype. The V and J genes are TRBV28 and TRBJ2-7; 8 nucleotides align to TRBD1. Germline CDR1 reads MDHEN; CDR2 reads SYDVKM. The V and J ends lost 5 bases and 0 bases, in that order; junction bases with no gene match: 6. This CDR3 spans 15 amino acids. CDR3 nucleotides: TGTGCCAGCAGTAAACGGACAGGGTACTCCTACGAGCAGTACTTC. This translates into CASSKRTGYSYEQYF.

This clonotype was observed a few times. The rearrangement joins TRBV7-9 to TRBJ1-6; D gene ambiguous. CDR3 length equals 17 residues. V was trimmed by 2 bases and J by 1 base, leaving 12 bases between them. Per germline, CDR1 SEHNR and CDR2 FQNEAQ (reference sequence). DNA of the CDR3: TGTGCCAGCAGCTTACTCCCCAGAGGGTCCTATAATTCACCCCTCCACTTT. This translates into CASSLLPRGSYNSPLHF.

This clonotype has at least ten counts. The chain carries TRBV29-1 and TRBJ2-7; TRBD1 or TRBD2 may be the D gene (6 bases each). CDR3 size: 16 residues. Trimming cost V 3 bases and J 3 bases, with 21 bases left between them. Germline CDR1 is SQVTM and CDR2 is ANQGSEA. CDR3 region: CSVDSVGTGDIYEQYF. In DNA, the CDR3 is TGCAGCGTTGATAGCGTCGGAACGGGGGACATCTACGAGCAGTACTTC.

This sequence joins TRBV27 and TRBJ2-6; 9 nucleotides line up with TRBD1. The CDR3 sequence is 18 residues long. The V segment lost 5 bases and the J segment 1 base; nucleotides outside the gene matches: 9. Germline V gene sequence: CDR1 MNHEY, CDR2 SMNVEV (reference sequence). The CDR3 DNA sequence: TGTGCCAGCAGTGATCCGGGACAGGGTATATCTGGGGCCAACGTCCTGACTTTC. It is translated as CASSDPGQGISGANVLTF.

The chain combines TRBV28 with TRBJ2-7, with a weak D call TRBD2 (6 bases). CDR3 length equals 15 residues. Looked up from germline, CDR1 is MDHEN and CDR2 is SYDVKM. With 5 bases removed from V and 6 bases from J, the gap between germline ends came to 20 bases. The CDR3 coding sequence is TGTGCCAGCAGTCGCCCCCGTAGGGCGGGAAGCGAGCAGTACTTC. Its protein is CASSRPRRAGSEQYF.

Many counts were recorded for this clonotype. The chain employs TRBV2 and TRBJ2-2; 7 positions agree with TRBD2. This CDR3 is built from 15 residues. Per the germline V gene, CDR1 is SNHLY and CDR2 is FYNNEI. V dropped 6 bases and J dropped 1; count of bases not matched to a gene: 5. The CDR3 sequence is CASRTSRGNTGELFF. DNA of the CDR3: TGTGCCAGCAGGACTAGCCGGGGGAACACCGGGGAGCTGTTTTTT.

Only a few counts were recorded for this clonotype. The rearrangement links TRBV2 to TRBJ1-4; D gene uncertain. The CDR3 runs to 14 residues. The V end lost 7 bases, the J end lost 0 bases, and 9 bases lay between the germline ends. Germline V gene data show CDR1 as SNHLY and CDR2 as FYNNEI. CDR3 nucleotide sequence: TGTGCCAGCAAATCGGTCCCAACTAATGAAAAACTGTTTTTT. Translated: CASKSVPTNEKLFF.